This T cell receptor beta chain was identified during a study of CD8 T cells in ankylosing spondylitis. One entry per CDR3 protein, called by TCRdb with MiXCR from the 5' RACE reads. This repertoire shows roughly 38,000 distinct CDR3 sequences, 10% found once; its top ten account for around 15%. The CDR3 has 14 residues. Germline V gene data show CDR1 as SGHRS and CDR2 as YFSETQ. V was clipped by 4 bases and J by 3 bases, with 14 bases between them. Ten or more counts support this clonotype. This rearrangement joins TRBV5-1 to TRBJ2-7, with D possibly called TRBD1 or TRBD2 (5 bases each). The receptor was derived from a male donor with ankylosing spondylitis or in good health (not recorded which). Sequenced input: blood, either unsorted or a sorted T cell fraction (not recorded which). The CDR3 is CASSLGVGFYEQYF. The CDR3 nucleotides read TGCGCCAGCAGCCTGGGGGTTGGTTTCTACGAGCAGTACTTC.